These 23 T cell receptor beta chains came from one sample sequenced in a study of blood T cell repertoires in COVID-19 (TCRdb year 2020). The protocol used for the library was the immunoSEQ multiplex PCR assay. As stored in TCRdb, this immuneACCESS dataset retains in-frame rearrangements with V and J assigned. A fraction of the clones does not appear; measured against another copy, unresolved V genes explain less than half of the discrepancy, and the remainder lacks a known reason. This sample has around 130,000 clones in its table, and over 85% of those were observed once. The ten largest make up 3.7% of the sample. Sequencing was carried out using peripheral blood. Receptors originate from a man in his fifties or sixties with active COVID-19.

The V and J genes are TRBV2 and TRBJ2-3, with D possibly matching TRBD2 (6 bases). Germline loops: CDR1 SNHLY, CDR2 FYNNEI. V was cut by 7 bases and J by 1 base, with 15 bases left in between. The CDR3 covers 15 residues. The CDR3, as DNA: TGTGCCAGCACCAAAGGGTCGGGGGGCACAGATACGCAGTATTTT. Translating gives CASTKGSGGTDTQYF.

This CDR3 is CASSLLNGKLFF. The CDR3 nucleotides read TGTGCCAGCTCCCTCCTTAACGGAAAACTGTTTTTT. The V gene is TRBV18, the J gene TRBJ1-4; unclear D gene. CDR1 and CDR2 (germline): KGHSH, LQKENI. The ends were cut back, 6 bases at V and 10 bases at J, with 12 bases in the middle. The CDR3 loop spans 12 amino acids. Looking up the rest from reference TRBV18 and TRBJ1-4 gives the full variable domain: NAGVMQNPRHLVRRRGQEARLRCSPMKGHSHVYWYRQLPEEGLKFMVYLQKENIIDESGMPKERFSAEFPKEGPSILRIQQVVRGDSAAYFCASSLLNGKLFFGSGTQLSVL.

This clone was observed a few times. The rearrangement links TRBV18 to TRBJ2-7; TRBD1 might be the D (6 bases). V lost 3 bases and J lost 6, with 12 bases in between. The CDR3 covers 13 residues. Germline V lookup: CDR1 KGHSH, CDR2 LQKENI. The CDR3 is CASSPNTGTEQYF. For the CDR3, the DNA is TGTGCCAGCTCACCCAATACAGGGACCGAGCAGTACTTC.

The chain uses TRBV24-1 and TRBJ2-5; 9 positions match TRBD1. The CDR3 totals 15 residues. Per germline, CDR1 KGHDR and CDR2 SFDVKD. Germline trimming cut 3 bases from V and 4 bases from J; bases unmatched to any gene: 5. In nucleotides, the CDR3 is TGTGCCACCAGTGATCTCGACAGGGGGAGAGAGACCCAGTACTTC. Translating gives CATSDLDRGRETQYF.

This clone was detected a few times. This chain links TRBV5-4 with TRBJ2-5; 7 positions match TRBD2. The CDR3 spans 15 residues. Losses at the gene ends were 2 bases for V and 5 bases for J; bases not matched to a gene: 9. The V gene's germline CDR1 is SGHNT and CDR2 YYREEE (reference sequence). CDR3 in amino acids: CASSFYGRAPETQYF. The CDR3 nucleotides are TGTGCCAGCAGCTTCTATGGGAGGGCCCCCGAGACCCAGTACTTC.

This clone was seen a few times. The chain couples TRBV5-1 to TRBJ2-1; 10 nucleotides agree with TRBD2. This CDR3 is 16 amino acids long. V dropped 5 bases and J dropped 6; count of bases not matched to a gene: 11. Germline V gene sequence: CDR1 SGHRS, CDR2 YFSETQ. The CDR3 loop reads CASRERTSGVSNEQFF. The DNA of the CDR3 is TGCGCCAGCAGGGAAAGGACTAGCGGCGTCTCCAATGAGCAGTTCTTC.

V usage is TRBV11-2 and J usage is TRBJ1-2, with a tentative D call TRBD1 (6 bases). CDR3 length equals 13 residues. V was cut by 10 bases and J by 4 bases, with 16 bases left in between. Germline V lookup: CDR1 SGHAT, CDR2 FQNNGV. The CDR3 region is CATRWGGVYGYTF. The CDR3 nucleotides are TGTGCCACCAGGTGGGGGGGCGTCTATGGCTACACCTTC. The whole variable domain, remainder taken from reference TRBV11-2 and TRBJ1-2, is EAGVAQSPRYKIIEKRQSVAFWCNPISGHATLYWYQQILGQGPKLLIQFQNNGVVDDSQLPKDRFSAERLKGVDSTLKIQPAKLEDSAVYLCATRWGGVYGYTFGSGTRLTVV.

The V and J genes are TRBV2 and TRBJ2-5; 14 bases match TRBD2. CDR1 is SNHLY, CDR2 FYNNEI, per germline. V trimming: 5 bases; J trimming: 0 bases; junction bases outside the gene matches: 14. This CDR3 contains 20 residues. The CDR3 here is CASSRTRTSGRTKYQETQYF. The CDR3 coding sequence is TGTGCCAGCAGTCGAACCAGGACTAGCGGGAGGACGAAGTACCAAGAGACCCAGTACTTC.

The chain carries TRBV24-1 and TRBJ2-7; 11 bases match TRBD1. This CDR3 has 15 amino acids. Germline V gives CDR1 KGHDR, CDR2 SFDVKD. V lost 9 bases, J lost 1 base, and 7 bases stayed unmatched. This CDR3 reads CATPPGQGGSYEQYV. For the CDR3, the DNA is TGTGCCACCCCCCCGGGACAGGGGGGTTCCTACGAGCAGTACGTC.

CDR3 bases: TGCGCCAGCAGTGACAGGCTTTACAATGAGCAGTTCTTC. Amino acids: CASSDRLYNEQFF. The chain has TRBV10-1 and TRBJ2-1; D ambiguous. Per the germline V gene, CDR1 is WNHNN and CDR2 is SYGVQD (reference sequence). This CDR3 comprises 13 residues. Trimming cost V 3 bases and J 4 bases, with 7 bases left between them.

The chain's CDR3 is CATQTPPGQGGTDTQYF. The CDR3 DNA reads as TGTGCCACCCAGACCCCCCCGGGACAGGGAGGAACAGATACGCAGTATTTT. The V and J genes are TRBV5-4 and TRBJ2-3; 9 bases agree with TRBD1. The CDR3 is 17 amino acids. Germline CDR1 and CDR2: SGHNT and YYREEE (reference sequence). V lost 9 bases, J lost 3 bases, and 17 bases stayed unmatched.

V is TRBV7-7 and J is TRBJ2-3, with D uncertain. The CDR3 contains 15 residues. In germline, CDR1 is SSHAT, CDR2 FNYEAQ (reference sequence). Trimming stripped 3 bases from V and 1 base from J, with 11 bases between. The CDR3 sequence is CASSLSVARTDTQYF. CDR3 bases: TGTGCCAGCAGCTTGTCAGTAGCCCGCACAGATACGCAGTATTTT. Drawing the rest from reference TRBV7-7 and TRBJ2-3, the complete variable domain is GAGVSQSPRYKVTKRGQDVTLRCDPISSHATLYWYQQALGQGPEFLTYFNYEAQPDKSGLPSDRFSAERPEGSISTLTIQRTEQRDSAMYRCASSLSVARTDTQYFGPGTRLTVL.

The chain is built from TRBV29-1 and TRBJ2-1; D not resolved. In germline, CDR1 is SQVTM, CDR2 ANQGSEA. The CDR3 loop spans 12 amino acids. Trimming left V 5 bases short and J 7 bases short, with 12 bases between. CDR3 nucleotides: TGCAGCGTTCATCAGACCAGGAATGAGCAGTTCTTC. This sequence encodes CSVHQTRNEQFF.

This clone showed up just a few times. This chain links TRBV9 with TRBJ1-6, with TRBD1 as a possible D gene (5 bases). V lost 3 bases and J lost 7, with 17 bases in between. CDR3 length: 16 amino acids. Germline V gene data show CDR1 as SGDLS and CDR2 as YYNGEE. The CDR3 DNA follows: TGTGCCAGCAGCGCCGGCGGGGGGTCTTGGAATTCACCCCTCCACTTT. Translated: CASSAGGGSWNSPLHF.

This chain connects TRBV9 to TRBJ1-1; 8 nucleotides align to TRBD1. The ends lost 2 bases at V and 1 base at J; junction bases unmatched: 7. CDR1 is SGDLS and CDR2 is YYNGEE in the germline V gene. The CDR3 contains 16 residues. The CDR3 protein is CASSVHAGQENTEAFF. CDR3 DNA: TGTGCCAGCAGCGTCCACGCGGGACAGGAGAACACTGAAGCTTTCTTT.

The chain is built from TRBV27 and TRBJ2-3; 7 bases line up with TRBD2. V lost 6 bases to trimming and J lost 6 bases; unmatched junction nucleotides: 3. The CDR3 consists of 12 residues. Germline assignment: CDR1 MNHEY and CDR2 SMNVEV (reference sequence). CDR3 protein: CASRSTSDTQYF. CDR3 nucleotide sequence: TGTGCCAGCAGATCGACTAGCGATACGCAGTATTTT.

This chain joins TRBV11-2 and TRBJ1-1, with TRBD1 matching 9 bases. Trimming at V came to 5 bases and at J to 2 bases, leaving 6 bases not matched to a gene. Per germline, CDR1 SGHAT and CDR2 FQNNGV. CDR3 size: 15 residues. For the CDR3, the DNA is TGTGCCAGCAGCATTCAACAGGGGGCCAACACTGAAGCTTTCTTT. Protein product: CASSIQQGANTEAFF.

CDR3 in amino acids: CASSYLPAGELGEQYV. The CDR3 DNA sequence: TGTGCCAGCAGTTATCTTCCGGCGGGAGAGCTGGGGGAGCAGTACGTC. The rearrangement joins TRBV6-2 or TRBV6-3 to TRBJ2-7; 7 bases map to TRBD2. The CDR3 contains 16 residues. Germline V CDR1 and CDR2: MNHEY, SVGEGT. Trimming at V came to 3 bases and at J to 7 bases, leaving 15 bases not matched to a gene.

The V gene is TRBV11-2, the J gene TRBJ1-1; TRBD1 matches at 8 bases. V lost 6 bases to trimming and J lost 1 base; unmatched junction nucleotides: 4. Germline CDR1 is SGHAT and CDR2 is FQNNGV. The CDR3 covers 14 residues. The DNA of the CDR3 is TGTGCCAGCAGTTCAGGGGGCTCGAACACTGAAGCTTTCTTT. This translates into CASSSGGSNTEAFF.

This chain connects TRBV7-2 to TRBJ2-5, with TRBD2 matching over 14 bases. Germline V gene data show CDR1 as SGHTA and CDR2 as FQGNSA. CDR3 size: 18 residues. The trim removed 4 bases at V and 1 base at J, leaving 8 bases unmatched. Here the CDR3 reads CASSSGLAGGYFQETQYF. The DNA of the CDR3 is TGTGCCAGCAGCTCCGGACTAGCGGGGGGTTACTTCCAAGAGACCCAGTACTTC.

The CDR3 sequence is CASSPKLTSGRGSNEQFF. CDR3 nucleotides: TGTGCCAGCAGCCCCAAATTGACTAGCGGGAGAGGTTCCAATGAGCAGTTCTTC. The chain is built from TRBV4-2 and TRBJ2-1, with 12 bases aligning to TRBD2. Germline loops: CDR1 LGHNA, CDR2 YNFKEQ. This CDR3 spans 18 amino acids. The trim removed 4 bases at V and 6 bases at J, leaving 13 bases unmatched.

This chain links TRBV18 with TRBJ1-4; 7 nucleotides line up with TRBD1. This CDR3 spans 12 amino acids. The germline gives CDR1 KGHSH, CDR2 LQKENI. V shed 5 bases and J 7 bases; nucleotides not matched to a gene: 1. CDR3 protein: CASSEGAEKLFF. As DNA, the CDR3 is TGTGCCAGCTCAGAGGGGGCTGAAAAACTGTTTTTT.

This rearrangement joins TRBV28 to TRBJ1-3, with D uncertain. The V end lost 7 bases, the J end lost 4 bases, and 17 bases lay between the germline ends. The germline V gene encodes CDR1 MDHEN and CDR2 SYDVKM. The CDR3 contains 15 residues. In nucleotides, the CDR3 is TGTGCCAGCAACCCTGGCAAACGCTTCGGAAACACCATATATTTT. This sequence encodes CASNPGKRFGNTIYF.